This T cell receptor beta chain was sequenced during a study of blood T cell repertoires in COVID-19. Some clones are missing from TCRdb's copy, which holds only in-frame ones; the method was immunoSEQ multiplex PCR. The data show about 160,000 clones, around 85% seen once. What was sequenced was peripheral blood. This clonotype was sampled from a human donor with acute or convalescent COVID-19. The donor label of this sample is uncertain.

The CDR3 nucleotides read TGTGCCAGTAGTAGCATTCCCAGGGACTATGGCTACACCTTC. Its translation is CASSSIPRDYGYTF. The V gene is TRBV19, the J gene TRBJ1-2; tentative D call: TRBD1 (5 bases). This CDR3 region has 14 residues. Trimming took 4 bases from V and 3 from J, leaving 12 bases between them. The germline V gene encodes CDR1 LNHDA and CDR2 SQIVND (reference sequence).